The 7 T cell receptor beta chains in this list originate from one sample, sequenced in a study of PD-1 blockade in classical Hodgkin lymphoma. Stated time point: cycle 4 day 1 (C4D1), after 5 to 7 weeks of nivolumab. Brentuximab vedotin exposure varied among the patients, all of whom had relapsed after autologous stem cell transplantation. It was by magnetic negative selection that CD4+ T cells were purified from thawed PBMCs. Profiling relied on immunoSEQ multiplex PCR, and the TCRdb table lists in-frame clones only, not all of them. The table includes more than 25,000 clones, 85% to 90% detected once. The sequenced sample was CD4+ T cells from blood, obtained before the fourth cycle of nivolumab. All receptors come from a human donor with classical Hodgkin lymphoma.

The rearrangement uses TRBV6-5 and TRBJ1-6; 9 bases align to TRBD1. The CDR3 runs 14 residues. Germline V gene data show CDR1 as MNHEY and CDR2 as SVGAGI. Losses at the gene ends were 5 bases for V and 7 bases for J; bases not matched to a gene: 3. In nucleotides, the CDR3 is TGTGCCAGCAGTCCAGACAGGGGGAATTCACCCCTCCACTTT. Encoded protein: CASSPDRGNSPLHF.

The chain links TRBV7-9 to TRBJ2-3; D call uncertain. Germline loops: CDR1 SEHNR, CDR2 FQNEAQ (reference sequence). Between the trimmed V and J ends, which lost 5 bases and 1 base, there was a span of 13 bases. This CDR3 comprises 15 residues. In nucleotides, the CDR3 is TGTGCCAGCAGCCCTGGGCCGGCACGCACAGATACGCAGTATTTT. The encoded protein is CASSPGPARTDTQYF.

The rearrangement joins TRBV4-1 to TRBJ1-6, with D unresolved. The V gene's germline CDR1 is MGHRA and CDR2 YSYEKL. The CDR3 loop spans 17 amino acids. Trimming shortened V by 3 bases and J by 0 bases, and 12 bases separated the two germline ends. CDR3 DNA: TGCGCCAGCAGCCAGCCTCCATCCCGCTCCTATAATTCACCCCTCCACTTT. This translates into CASSQPPSRSYNSPLHF.

This chain joins TRBV18 and TRBJ1-5; 9 bases align to TRBD1. Trimming took 3 bases from V and 4 from J; bases not matched to a gene: 7. The CDR3 loop spans 16 amino acids. Germline assignment: CDR1 KGHSH and CDR2 LQKENI. This chain's CDR3 is CASSPGTGTGNQPQHF. CDR3 DNA: TGTGCCAGCTCACCGGGGACAGGGACAGGAAATCAGCCCCAGCATTTT.

This clone occurred once. This rearrangement joins TRBV28 to TRBJ2-7, with D possibly being TRBD2 (5 bases). The CDR3 totals 12 residues. Trimming left V 3 bases short and J 4 bases short, with 7 bases between. Germline V gene sequence: CDR1 MDHEN, CDR2 SYDVKM. The CDR3, as DNA: TGTGCCAGCAGTTTTTTAGCGTACGAGCAGTACTTC. It specifies CASSFLAYEQYF.

The genes are TRBV29-1 and TRBJ1-2; D might be TRBD1 (5 bases). There are 13 residues in the CDR3. The ends were cut back, 2 bases at V and 6 bases at J, with 13 bases in the middle. CDR1 and CDR2 from the germline V gene are SQVTM and ANQGSEA. CDR3: CSVESWTRDGYTF. The CDR3, as DNA: TGCAGCGTTGAATCCTGGACCAGGGATGGCTACACCTTC.

The DNA of the CDR3 is TGTGCCAGCAGCTCAGGACAGGGCAATCAGCCCCAGCATTTT. Its protein is CASSSGQGNQPQHF. The chain combines TRBV7-9 with TRBJ1-5, with TRBD1 matching over 7 bases. Unmatched junction bases numbered 2, after V lost 4 bases and J lost 2 bases. Germline CDR1 SEHNR, CDR2 FQNEAQ (reference sequence). The length of the CDR3 is 14 residues.